This TCR beta chain emerged from a study of shared clonotypes between healthy human individuals. The investigators split CD4+ cells into a CD45RA+ naive subset and a CD45RA-negative memory subset. The CDR3 consists of 13 residues. In germline, CDR1 is SGHTA, CDR2 FQGNSA. About this clone: At one end, the junction sequence differs from germline, possibly due to a read error.

Sequencing used immunoSEQ multiplex PCR; TCRdb keeps in-frame clones, though not all of them. Among hundreds of thousands of clones listed, less than 85% were seen once. The chain has TRBV7-2 and TRBJ1-1, with D unclear. What was sequenced was memory CD4+ T cells sorted from blood. Subset indicated: CD45RA-negative fraction. This clonotype originated in a woman aged 30 to 39 in good health. The CDR3 DNA is TGTGCCAGCAGCCCTTGGCGGCAGAGGGTTGTTATCTTT. Encoded protein: CASSPWRQRVVIF.